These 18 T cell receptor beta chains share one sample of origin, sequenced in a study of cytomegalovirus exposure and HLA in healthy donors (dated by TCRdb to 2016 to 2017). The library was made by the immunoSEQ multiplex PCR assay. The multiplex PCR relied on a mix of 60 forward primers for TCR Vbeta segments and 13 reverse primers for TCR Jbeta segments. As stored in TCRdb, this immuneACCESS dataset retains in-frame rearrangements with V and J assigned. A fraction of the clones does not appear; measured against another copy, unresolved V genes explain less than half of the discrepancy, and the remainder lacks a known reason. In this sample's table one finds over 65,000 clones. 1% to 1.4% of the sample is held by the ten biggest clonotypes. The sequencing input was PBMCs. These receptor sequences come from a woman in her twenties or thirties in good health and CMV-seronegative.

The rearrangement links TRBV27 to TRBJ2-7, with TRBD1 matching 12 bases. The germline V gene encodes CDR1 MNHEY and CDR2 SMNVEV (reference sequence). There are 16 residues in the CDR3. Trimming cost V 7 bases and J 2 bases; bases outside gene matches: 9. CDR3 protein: CASTYSGTGGPYEQYF. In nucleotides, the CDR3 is TGTGCCAGCACCTACTCGGGGACAGGGGGCCCCTACGAGCAGTACTTC.

CDR3 amino acids: CASSMGQPRSSYNSPLHF. The CDR3, as DNA: TGTGCCAGTAGTATGGGACAACCACGGAGTTCCTATAATTCACCCCTCCACTTT. V gene TRBV19 combines with J gene TRBJ1-6, with D maybe TRBD1 (6 bases). Germline lookup yields CDR1 LNHDA and CDR2 SQIVND (reference sequence). V dropped 3 bases and J dropped 1 base, with 16 bases sitting between them. This CDR3 has 18 residues. The entire variable domain, with the rest obtained from reference TRBV19 and TRBJ1-6, is as follows: DGGITQSPKYLFRKEGQNVTLSCEQNLNHDAMYWYRQDPGQGLRLIYYSQIVNDFQKGDIAEGYSVSREKKESFPLTVTSAQKNPTAFYLCASSMGQPRSSYNSPLHFGNGTRLTVT.

The CDR3 DNA follows: TGTGCCAGCAGCCCCGGGGGTCTAAACTATGGCTACACCTTC. This translates into CASSPGGLNYGYTF. The chain uses TRBV7-9 and TRBJ1-2, with D possibly being TRBD1 (5 bases). Germline loops: CDR1 SEHNR, CDR2 FQNEAQ (reference sequence). This CDR3 comprises 14 residues. The V and J ends lost 5 bases and 2 bases respectively, with 12 bases between them.

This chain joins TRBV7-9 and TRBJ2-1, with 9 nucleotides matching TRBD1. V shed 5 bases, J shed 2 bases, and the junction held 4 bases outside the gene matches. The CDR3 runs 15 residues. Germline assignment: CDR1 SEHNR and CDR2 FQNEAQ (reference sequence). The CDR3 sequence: CASSTDRGAYNEQFF. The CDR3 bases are TGTGCCAGCAGCACTGACAGGGGGGCCTACAATGAGCAGTTCTTC.

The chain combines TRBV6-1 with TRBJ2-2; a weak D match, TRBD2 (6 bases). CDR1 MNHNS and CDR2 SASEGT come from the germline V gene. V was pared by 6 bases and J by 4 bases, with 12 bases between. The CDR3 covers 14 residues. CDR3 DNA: TGTGCCAGCAGACTAGCAAGGGCCACCGGGGAGCTGTTTTTT. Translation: CASRLARATGELFF.

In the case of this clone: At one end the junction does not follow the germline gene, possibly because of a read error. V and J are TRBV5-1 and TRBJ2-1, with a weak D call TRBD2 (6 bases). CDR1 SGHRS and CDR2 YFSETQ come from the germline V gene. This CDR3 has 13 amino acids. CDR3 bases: TGCGCCAGCAGCTTCCTCGGGGTGCGGGATTGGATCTTC. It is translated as CASSFLGVRDWIF.

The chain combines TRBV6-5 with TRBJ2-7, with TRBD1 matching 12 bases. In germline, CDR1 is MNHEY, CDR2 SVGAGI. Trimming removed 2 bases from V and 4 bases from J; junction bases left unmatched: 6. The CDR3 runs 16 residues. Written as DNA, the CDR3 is TGTGCCAGCAGTTACCGGGACAGGGGGCTTGGGTACGAGCAGTACTTC. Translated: CASSYRDRGLGYEQYF.

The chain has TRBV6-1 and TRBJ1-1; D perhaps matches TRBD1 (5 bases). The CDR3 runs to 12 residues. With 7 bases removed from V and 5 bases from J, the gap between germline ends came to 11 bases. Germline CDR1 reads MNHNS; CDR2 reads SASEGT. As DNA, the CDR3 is TGTGCCAGCACGCAGGGCGGTACTGAAGCTTTCTTT. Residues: CASTQGGTEAFF.

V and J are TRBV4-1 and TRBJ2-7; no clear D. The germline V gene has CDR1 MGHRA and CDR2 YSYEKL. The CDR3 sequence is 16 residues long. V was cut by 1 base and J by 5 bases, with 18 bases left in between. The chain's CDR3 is CASSQGPVRLSDEQYF. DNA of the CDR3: TGCGCCAGCAGCCAAGGGCCTGTGAGGCTAAGCGACGAGCAGTACTTC.

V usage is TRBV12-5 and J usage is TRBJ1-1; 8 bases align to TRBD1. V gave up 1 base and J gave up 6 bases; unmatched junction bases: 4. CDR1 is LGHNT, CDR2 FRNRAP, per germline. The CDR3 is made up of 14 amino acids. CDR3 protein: CASGLATGGPEAFF. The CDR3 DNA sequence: TGTGCTAGTGGTTTGGCTACAGGGGGGCCTGAAGCTTTCTTT. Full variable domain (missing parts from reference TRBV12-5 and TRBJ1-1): DARVTQTPRHKVTEMGQEVTMRCQPILGHNTVFWYRQTMMQGLELLAYFRNRAPLDDSGMPKDRFSAEMPDATLATLKIQPSEPRDSAVYFCASGLATGGPEAFFGQGTRLTVV.

The CDR3 region is CASSVSQGESSYEQYF. Written as DNA, the CDR3 is TGTGCCAGCAGCGTCTCCCAGGGGGAAAGCTCCTACGAGCAGTACTTC. The chain has TRBV13 and TRBJ2-7; 7 bases agree with TRBD1. The V segment lost 5 bases and the J segment 0 bases; nucleotides outside the gene matches: 10. Per germline, CDR1 PRHDT and CDR2 FYEKMQ (reference sequence). The CDR3 runs to 16 residues.

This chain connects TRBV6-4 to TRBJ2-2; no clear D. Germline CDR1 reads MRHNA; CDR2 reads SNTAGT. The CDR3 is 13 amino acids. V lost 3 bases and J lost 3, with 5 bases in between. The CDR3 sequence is CASSDQDTGELFF. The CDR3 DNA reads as TGTGCCAGCAGTGATCAGGACACCGGGGAGCTGTTTTTT.

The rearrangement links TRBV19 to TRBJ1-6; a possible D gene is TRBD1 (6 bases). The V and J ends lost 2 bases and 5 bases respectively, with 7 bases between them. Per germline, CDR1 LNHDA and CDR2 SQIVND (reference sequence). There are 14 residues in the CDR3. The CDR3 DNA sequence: TGTGCCAGTAGTATAAGGACAGATAATTCACCCCTCCACTTT. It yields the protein CASSIRTDNSPLHF. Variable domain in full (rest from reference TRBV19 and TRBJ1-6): DGGITQSPKYLFRKEGQNVTLSCEQNLNHDAMYWYRQDPGQGLRLIYYSQIVNDFQKGDIAEGYSVSREKKESFPLTVTSAQKNPTAFYLCASSIRTDNSPLHFGNGTRLTVT.

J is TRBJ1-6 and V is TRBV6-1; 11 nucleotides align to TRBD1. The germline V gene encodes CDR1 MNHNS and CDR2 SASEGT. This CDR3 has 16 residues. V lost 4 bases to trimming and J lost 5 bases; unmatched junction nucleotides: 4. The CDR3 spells CASSARTGGNNSPLHF. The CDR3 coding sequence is TGTGCCAGCAGTGCCAGGACAGGGGGCAATAATTCACCCCTCCACTTT.

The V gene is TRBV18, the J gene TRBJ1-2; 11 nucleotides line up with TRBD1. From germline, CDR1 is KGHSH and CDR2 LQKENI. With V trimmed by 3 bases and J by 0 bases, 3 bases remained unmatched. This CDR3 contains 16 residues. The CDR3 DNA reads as TGTGCCAGCTCACCCCGGGACAGGGGGTCTAACTATGGCTACACCTTC. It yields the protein CASSPRDRGSNYGYTF.

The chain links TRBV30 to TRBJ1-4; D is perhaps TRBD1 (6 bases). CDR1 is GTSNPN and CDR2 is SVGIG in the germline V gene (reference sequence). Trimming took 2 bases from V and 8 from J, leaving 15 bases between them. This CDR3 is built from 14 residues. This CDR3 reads CAWSTDSSGEKLFF. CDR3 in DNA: TGTGCCTGGAGTACGGACAGTTCGGGGGAAAAACTGTTTTTT. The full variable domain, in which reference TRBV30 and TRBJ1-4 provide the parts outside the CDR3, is SQTIHQWPATLVQPVGSPLSLECTVEGTSNPNLYWYRQAAGRGLQLLFYSVGIGQISSEVPQNLSASRPQDRQFILSSKKLLLSDSGFYLCAWSTDSSGEKLFFGSGTQLSVL.

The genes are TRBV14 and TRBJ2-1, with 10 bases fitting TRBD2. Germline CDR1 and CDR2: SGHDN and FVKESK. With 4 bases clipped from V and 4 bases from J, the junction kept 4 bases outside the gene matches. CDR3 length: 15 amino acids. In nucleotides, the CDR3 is TGTGCCAGCAGCCGGACTAGCGGCATGTACAATGAGCAGTTCTTC. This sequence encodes CASSRTSGMYNEQFF.

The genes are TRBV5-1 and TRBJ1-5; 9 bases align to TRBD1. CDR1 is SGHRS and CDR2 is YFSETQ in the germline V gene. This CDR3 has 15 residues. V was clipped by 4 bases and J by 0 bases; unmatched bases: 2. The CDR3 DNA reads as TGCGCCAGCAGCCGGACAGGGGATAGCAATCAGCCCCAGCATTTT. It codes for CASSRTGDSNQPQHF.